This TCR beta chain is drawn from a study of T cells in Graves' hyperthyroidism and ophthalmopathy. Germline-derived CDR1 and CDR2 are MNHNS and SASEGT. Trimming shortened V by 8 bases and J by 8 bases, and 10 bases separated the two germline ends. This CDR3 comprises 11 residues. This clonotype was seen many times. Its antigen is still unknown. General study findings and limits: Clonotypes that were expanded in thyroid above 0.001 mostly appeared in blood too.

Fresh 10 ml peripheral blood yielded PBMCs. Amplified regions were TCR beta CDR3 sequences from RNA transcripts. Primed by the HTBI set, a first-round RT-PCR was run on the TCR CDR3. TCRdb redid the calling of the multiplex PCR reads with MiXCR, one entry per CDR3 protein. The repertoire has approximately 700,000 distinct CDR3 sequences, about 16% of them found once; the top ten carry around 7.7%. The chain recombines TRBV6-1 with TRBJ2-1; possible D gene TRBD2, 6 bases. Input material: blood. The source of this sequence is a man between 18 and 35 years old with Graves' hyperthyroidism. The CDR3 reads CASREFDEQFF. In DNA, the CDR3 is TGTGCCAGCCGGGAGTTCGATGAGCAGTTCTTC.